The source of this T cell receptor (beta chain) is a study of lymphopenia after photon versus proton radiotherapy (dated by TCRdb to between 2019 and 2020). Some background on the complete study: In patients with gastrointestinal tumors who developed high-grade lymphopenia, the study compared the immunological effects of photon radiation therapy with those of proton radiation therapy. A cohort of 20 patients with gastrointestinal tumors who received either photon or proton therapy and subsequently developed lymphopenia was included. The goal of the study was to describe how the two radiation modalities differ in their effects on the immune system.

General conclusions and limits of the study: During treatment, patients who received proton therapy stayed relatively stable, whereas patients who received photon therapy lost naive T cells and TCR diversity and gained effector/memory populations. After the lymphocyte count nadir, oligoclonal expansion, especially of CD8+ Temra cells, was observed in photon-treated repertoires, and the drop in diversity was driven by this expansion. Among patients across the cohort who died, overall survival time showed an inverse correlation with a larger post-nadir drop in TCR diversity. The survival association was assessed only in patients who died, and better survival with proton therapy was presented by the authors as a possibility rather than a demonstrated result.

Including cysteine and phenylalanine, the CDR3 has 17 amino acids. Just CDR3 DNA is preserved here, 51 bases in frame from base 1. V gives up 0 bases and J gives up 2 bases, and the segment between their germline ends measures 13 bases. CDR1 is given as LNHDA and CDR2 as SQIVND, both from the germline V gene (reference sequence). Of note for this clone: The antigen it binds to is not known. No base qualities exist here, and no much larger clone lies one base off it.

The library came from the immunoSEQ multiplex PCR assay. Deep sequencing of rearranged TCR beta loci, alongside multiparametric flow cytometry, was used to profile T cell repertoires. TCRdb limited this immuneACCESS table to in-frame rearrangements with V and J called. A share of clones is missing; checked studies link under half to unresolved V genes, and the rest is unexplained. This sample is represented by tens of thousands of clones; approximately 84% of them were singletons. The leading ten clones occupy around 2% of the sample. This clonotype was sampled from a man in his 60s with pancreatic cancer. The input for sequencing was peripheral blood, taken from a patient treated with proton-based radiotherapy. In this chain, TRBV19 is recombined with TRBJ2-2; perhaps TRBD2 is the D gene, with 6 bases matching. The sequenced DNA is TGTGCCAGTAGTATAGATTTCGCGGGACCTAACACCGGGGAGCTGTTTTTT. This yields the protein CASSIDFAGPNTGELFF.